The clone carrying this TCR beta chain was recorded a few times. The target antigen is unknown. Heparinised blood was drawn once per donor, averaging about 100 mL. Stem cell-like memory, regulatory, central memory and naive CD4+ cells were sorted via CD45RO/CCR7/CD25/CD127/CD95/CD27. This entry belongs to a study of beta chain features in type 1 diabetes. Findings and caveats of the study: Moderate but significant shortening of TCRB CDR3s was recorded in all four CD4+ subsets from Type 1 diabetes patients. In patients and controls equally, PCR might favor templates that are shorter.

cDNA synthesis used the whole RNA isolate, giving expressed TCRB sequences. Read counts averaged around 3.6 million for samples of naive, central memory and regulatory T cells. Assay used: immunoSEQ multiplex PCR; TCRdb lists only in-frame clones, some missing. This sample yields roughly 150,000 clones, of which about a tenth are seen a single time; less than 0.5% belongs to the top ten. Trimming shortened V by 1 base and J by 1 base, and 12 bases separated the two germline ends. The CDR3 is 15 amino acids. Germline V lookup: CDR1 SGHNT, CDR2 YYREEE (reference sequence). This clonotype was sampled from a young man with type 1 diabetes. The sample was central memory CD4+ T cells from blood. The chain joins TRBV5-4 to TRBJ2-7; perhaps TRBD1 as D (6 bases). DNA of the CDR3: TGTGCCAGCAGCTTGCAACAGGGTTTTTCCTACGAGCAGTACTTC. This translates into CASSLQQGFSYEQYF. The complete variable domain, with remaining parts taken from reference TRBV5-4 and TRBJ2-7, reads ETGVTQSPTHLIKTRGQQVTLRCSSQSGHNTVSWYQQALGQGPQFIFQYYREEENGRGNFPPRFSGLQFPNYSSELNVNALELDDSALYLCASSLQQGFSYEQYFGPGTRLTVT.